The 9 T cell receptor beta chains below all came from one sample that was sequenced in a study of regulatory T cells in long-lasting Graves disease. With iRepertoire HTBI primers and Arm-PCR of CDR3 regions, TCR beta libraries were built. TCRdb used MiXCR to reprocess the multiplex PCR reads, holding one entry per CDR3 protein. Of roughly 400,000 distinct CDR3 sequences listed, roughly a fifth are singletons. Time point here: persistent/refractory GD, antithyroid drugs over 5 years with positive TRAb. PBMC RNA was the source of the TCR library. The sequencing here drew on peripheral blood mononuclear cells (PBMCs), taken when the disease was refractory, from a patient treated with antithyroid drugs. The origin of the receptors is a female donor with Graves disease.

Many counts were recorded for this clonotype. This rearrangement joins TRBV28 to TRBJ1-3; D perhaps matches TRBD1 (5 bases). V lost 3 bases and J lost 0, with 12 bases in between. This CDR3 comprises 16 residues. CDR1 is MDHEN, CDR2 SYDVKM, per germline. CDR3 protein: CASSLGPGPSGNTIYF. CDR3 coding DNA: TGTGCCAGCAGTTTGGGACCGGGGCCCTCTGGAAACACCATATATTTT.

The chain joins TRBV24-1 to TRBJ1-6; possible D gene TRBD1, 5 bases. CDR1 is KGHDR and CDR2 is SFDVKD in the germline V gene. This CDR3 is 16 amino acids long. V shed 3 bases and J shed 10 bases, with 18 bases lying between them. The CDR3 sequence is CATSDPRGGKESPLHF. CDR3 sequence (DNA): TGTGCCACCAGTGATCCGCGTGGGGGGAAGGAGTCACCCCTCCACTTT.

This clonotype occurred many times. This rearrangement joins TRBV3-1 to TRBJ1-2; 7 nucleotides agree with TRBD1. Trimming at V came to 4 bases and at J to 2 bases, leaving 10 bases not matched to a gene. CDR3 length: 16 amino acids. Germline V gene data show CDR1 as LGHDT and CDR2 as YNNKEL (reference sequence). This CDR3 reads CASSLRQGSRNYGYTF. DNA for the CDR3: TGTGCCAGCAGCCTACGACAGGGCAGCAGGAACTATGGCTACACCTTC.

The chain recombines TRBV5-1 with TRBJ2-2; 8 nucleotides match TRBD1. The CDR3 runs to 17 residues. The germline V gene has CDR1 SGHRS and CDR2 YFSETQ. Trimming cost V 0 bases and J 0 bases; bases outside gene matches: 4. The CDR3 sequence is CASSLEGTGANTGELFF. CDR3 nucleotides: TGCGCCAGCAGCTTGGAAGGGACAGGAGCGAACACCGGGGAGCTGTTTTTT.

This clonotype was counted many times. V usage is TRBV28 and J usage is TRBJ1-4; 8 bases fit TRBD1. This CDR3 spans 13 amino acids. Germline V lookup: CDR1 MDHEN, CDR2 SYDVKM. With 10 bases clipped from V and 8 bases from J, the junction kept 9 bases outside the gene matches. The CDR3 here is CATETGVREKLFF. The CDR3 nucleotides read TGTGCCACCGAGACAGGGGTACGGGAAAAACTGTTTTTT. Supplemented by reference TRBV28 and TRBJ1-4, the full variable domain reads DVKVTQSSRYLVKRTGEKVFLECVQDMDHENMFWYRQDPGLGLRLIYFSYDVKMKEKGDIPEGYSVSREKKERFSLILESASTNQTSMYLCATETGVREKLFFGSGTQLSVL.

Of note for this clonotype: The junction differs from germline at one of its ends, possibly a read error. V gene TRBV29-1 combines with J gene TRBJ1-4, with TRBD1 matching over 7 bases. CDR3 length equals 16 residues. In germline, CDR1 is SQVTM, CDR2 ANQGSEA. The CDR3 reads CSVKGAGVATSEKLFF. As DNA, the CDR3 is TGCAGCGTCAAGGGGGCGGGAGTTGCAACTAGTGAAAAACTGTTTTTT.

The CDR3 protein is CAWSGGFETQYF. Written as DNA, the CDR3 is TGTGCCTGGAGTGGTGGTTTTGAGACCCAGTACTTC. The V call is TRBV30, the J call TRBJ2-5; unclear D gene. This CDR3 has 12 amino acids. Trimming stripped 1 base from V and 5 bases from J, with 8 bases between. From germline, CDR1 is GTSNPN and CDR2 SVGIG (reference sequence).

This clonotype appeared a few times. The rearrangement joins TRBV10-3 to TRBJ2-7, with D possibly TRBD2 on 6 matching bases. In germline, CDR1 is ENHRY, CDR2 SYGVKD. With 6 bases removed from V and 6 bases from J, the gap between germline ends came to 12 bases. The CDR3 contains 12 residues. This CDR3 is CAISGDGSEQYF. The CDR3 nucleotides read TGTGCCATCAGCGGGGACGGGAGCGAGCAGTACTTC.

This clonotype was seen at least ten times. The chain is built from TRBV2 and TRBJ2-2; possibly TRBD1 for D (5 bases). Germline values: CDR1 SNHLY, CDR2 FYNNEI. The length of the CDR3 is 15 residues. Trimming took off 3 bases at V and 0 bases at J, with 8 bases between the two ends. CDR3 loop: CASSEETANTGELFF. The CDR3 nucleotides are TGTGCCAGCAGTGAGGAGACAGCGAACACCGGGGAGCTGTTTTTT.